This T cell receptor (beta chain) is from a study of blood T cells in healthy people across ages. Through a sample-barcoded 5' primer and a J-beta primer mix, a second PCR was run for about 6 to 11 cycles. TCRdb passed the 5' RACE reads through MiXCR, listing each CDR3 protein once. The repertoire consists of 1.5 million to 2 million distinct CDR3 sequences, with about two fifths occurring once and the leading ten covering under 30%. With respect to this clonotype: An end of the junction differs from the germline gene, which may be a read error.

Germline CDR1 and CDR2: MNHEY and SVGEGT. The CDR3 length is 15 residues. This receptor was identified in a human donor in good health. Sequencing was performed on blood. V gene TRBV6-2 or TRBV6-3 combines with J gene TRBJ1-5, with TRBD1 identical over 9 bases. CDR3 region: CASSHSRTGVQPQHF. CDR3 DNA sequence: TGTGCCAGCAGTCACTCCCGGACAGGGGTTCAGCCCCAGCATTTT.